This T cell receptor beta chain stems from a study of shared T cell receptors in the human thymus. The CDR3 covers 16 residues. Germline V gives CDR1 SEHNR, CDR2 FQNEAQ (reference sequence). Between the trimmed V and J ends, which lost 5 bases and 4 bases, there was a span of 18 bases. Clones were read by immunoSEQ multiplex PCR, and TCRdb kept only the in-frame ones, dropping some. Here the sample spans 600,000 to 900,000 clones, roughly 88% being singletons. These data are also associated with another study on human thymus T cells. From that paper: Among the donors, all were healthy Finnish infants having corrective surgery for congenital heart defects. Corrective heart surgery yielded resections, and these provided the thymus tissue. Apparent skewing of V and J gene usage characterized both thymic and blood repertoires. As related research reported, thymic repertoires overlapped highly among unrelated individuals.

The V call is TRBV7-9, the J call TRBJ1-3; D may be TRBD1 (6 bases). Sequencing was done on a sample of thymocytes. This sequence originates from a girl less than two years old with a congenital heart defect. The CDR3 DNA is TGTGCCAGCAGCGCTTATCGGGACAAGGCCGGAAACACCATATATTTT. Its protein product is CASSAYRDKAGNTIYF.